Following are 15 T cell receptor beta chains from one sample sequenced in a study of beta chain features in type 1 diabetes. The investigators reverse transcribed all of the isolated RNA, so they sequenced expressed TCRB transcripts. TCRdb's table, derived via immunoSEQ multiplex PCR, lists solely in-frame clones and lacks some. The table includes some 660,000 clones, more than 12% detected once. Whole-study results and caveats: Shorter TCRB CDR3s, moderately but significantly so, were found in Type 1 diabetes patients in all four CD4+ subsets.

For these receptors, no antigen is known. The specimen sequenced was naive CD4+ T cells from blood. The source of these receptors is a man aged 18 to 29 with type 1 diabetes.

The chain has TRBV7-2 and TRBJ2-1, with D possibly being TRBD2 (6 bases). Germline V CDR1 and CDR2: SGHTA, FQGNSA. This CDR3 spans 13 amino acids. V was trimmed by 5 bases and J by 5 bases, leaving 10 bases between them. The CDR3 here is CASSPGLDNEQFF. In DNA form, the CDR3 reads TGTGCCAGCAGCCCGGGACTGGACAATGAGCAGTTCTTC.

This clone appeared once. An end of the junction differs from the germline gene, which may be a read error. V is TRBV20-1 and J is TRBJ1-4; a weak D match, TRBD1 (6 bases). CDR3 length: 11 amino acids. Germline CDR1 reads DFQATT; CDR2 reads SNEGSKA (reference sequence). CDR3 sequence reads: CSARTRDTGLF. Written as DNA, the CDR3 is TGCAGTGCTCGGACCCGGGACACCGGCCTTTTT.

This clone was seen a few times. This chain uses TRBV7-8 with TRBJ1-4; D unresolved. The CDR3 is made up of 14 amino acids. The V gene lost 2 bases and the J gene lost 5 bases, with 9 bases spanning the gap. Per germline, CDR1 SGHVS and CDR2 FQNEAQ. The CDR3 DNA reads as TGTGCCAGCAGCTTATCTGGGAGGAATGAAAAACTGTTTTTT. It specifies CASSLSGRNEKLFF.

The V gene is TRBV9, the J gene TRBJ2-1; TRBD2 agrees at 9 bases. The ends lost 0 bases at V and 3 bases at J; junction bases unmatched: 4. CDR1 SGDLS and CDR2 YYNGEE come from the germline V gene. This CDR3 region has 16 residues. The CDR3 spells CASSVEAGGLYNEQFF. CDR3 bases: TGTGCCAGCAGCGTAGAGGCGGGGGGGCTCTACAATGAGCAGTTCTTC.

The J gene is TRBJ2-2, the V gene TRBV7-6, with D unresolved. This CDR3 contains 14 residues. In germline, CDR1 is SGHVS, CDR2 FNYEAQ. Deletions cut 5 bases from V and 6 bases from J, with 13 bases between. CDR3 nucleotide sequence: TGTGCCAGCAGCCTTCCTTATAGGGCCGGGGAGCTGTTTTTT. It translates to CASSLPYRAGELFF.

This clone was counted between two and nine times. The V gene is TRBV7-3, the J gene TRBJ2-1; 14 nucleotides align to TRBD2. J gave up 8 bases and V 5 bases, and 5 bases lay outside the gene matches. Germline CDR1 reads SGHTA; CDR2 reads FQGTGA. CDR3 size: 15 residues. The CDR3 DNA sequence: TGTGCCAGCAGCCCGGGACTAGCGGGGGTATATGAGCAGTTCTTC. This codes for CASSPGLAGVYEQFF.

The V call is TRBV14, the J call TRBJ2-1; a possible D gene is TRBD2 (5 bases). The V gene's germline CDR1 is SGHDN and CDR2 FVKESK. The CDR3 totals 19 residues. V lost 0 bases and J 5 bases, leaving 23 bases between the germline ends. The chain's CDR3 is CASSQEKGSYWPRDNEQFF. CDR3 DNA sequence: TGTGCCAGCAGCCAAGAAAAAGGTTCCTATTGGCCGCGGGACAATGAGCAGTTCTTC.

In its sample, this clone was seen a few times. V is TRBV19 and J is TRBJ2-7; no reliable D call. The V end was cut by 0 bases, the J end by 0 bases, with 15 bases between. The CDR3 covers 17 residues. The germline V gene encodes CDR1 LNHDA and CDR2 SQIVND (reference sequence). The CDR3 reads CASSIDYGRTYSYEQYF. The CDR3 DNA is TGTGCCAGTAGTATAGATTATGGCAGGACCTACTCCTACGAGCAGTACTTC.

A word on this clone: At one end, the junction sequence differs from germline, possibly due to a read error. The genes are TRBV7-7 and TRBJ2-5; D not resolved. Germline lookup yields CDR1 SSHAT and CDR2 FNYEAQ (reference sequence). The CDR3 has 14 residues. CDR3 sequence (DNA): TGTGCTAGCAGCTTAGGAGCAGGCTACGAGACCCAGTACTTC. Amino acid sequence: CASSLGAGYETQYF.

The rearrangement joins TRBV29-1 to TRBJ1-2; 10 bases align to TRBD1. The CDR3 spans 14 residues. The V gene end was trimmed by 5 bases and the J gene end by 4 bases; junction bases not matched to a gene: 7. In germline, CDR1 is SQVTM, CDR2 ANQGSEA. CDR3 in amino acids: CSVTWTGGSYGYTF. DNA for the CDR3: TGCAGCGTTACCTGGACAGGGGGATCCTATGGCTACACCTTC.

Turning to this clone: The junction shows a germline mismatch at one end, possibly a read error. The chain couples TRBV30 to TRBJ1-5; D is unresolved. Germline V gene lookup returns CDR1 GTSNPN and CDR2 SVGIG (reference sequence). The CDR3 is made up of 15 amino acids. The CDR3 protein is CACSADPKGNQPQHF. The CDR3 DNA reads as TGTGCCTGTAGTGCGGATCCTAAGGGCAATCAGCCCCAGCATTTT.

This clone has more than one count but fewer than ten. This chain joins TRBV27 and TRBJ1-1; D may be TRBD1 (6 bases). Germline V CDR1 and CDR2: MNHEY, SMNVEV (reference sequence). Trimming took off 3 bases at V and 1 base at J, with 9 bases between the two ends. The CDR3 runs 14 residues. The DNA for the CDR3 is TGTGCCAGCAGTTTTGAGGGGGGGAACACTGAAGCTTTCTTT. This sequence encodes CASSFEGGNTEAFF.

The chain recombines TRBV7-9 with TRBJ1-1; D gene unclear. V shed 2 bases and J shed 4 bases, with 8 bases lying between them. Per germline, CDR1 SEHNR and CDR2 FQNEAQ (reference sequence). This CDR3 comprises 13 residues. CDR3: CASSLPDFTEAFF. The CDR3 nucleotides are TGTGCCAGCAGCTTACCAGATTTCACTGAAGCTTTCTTT.

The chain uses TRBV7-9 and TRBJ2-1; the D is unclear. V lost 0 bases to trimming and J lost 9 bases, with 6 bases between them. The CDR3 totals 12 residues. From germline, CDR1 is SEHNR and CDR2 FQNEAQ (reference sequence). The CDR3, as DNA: TGTGCCAGCAGCTTAGCCCTCGGTGAGCAGTTCTTC. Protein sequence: CASSLALGEQFF.

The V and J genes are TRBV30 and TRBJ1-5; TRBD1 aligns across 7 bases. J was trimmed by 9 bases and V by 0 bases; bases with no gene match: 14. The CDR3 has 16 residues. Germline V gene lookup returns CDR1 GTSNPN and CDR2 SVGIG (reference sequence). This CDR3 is CAWSVPGTEFARPQHF. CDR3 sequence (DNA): TGTGCCTGGAGTGTACCCGGGACAGAATTCGCGCGGCCCCAGCATTTT.